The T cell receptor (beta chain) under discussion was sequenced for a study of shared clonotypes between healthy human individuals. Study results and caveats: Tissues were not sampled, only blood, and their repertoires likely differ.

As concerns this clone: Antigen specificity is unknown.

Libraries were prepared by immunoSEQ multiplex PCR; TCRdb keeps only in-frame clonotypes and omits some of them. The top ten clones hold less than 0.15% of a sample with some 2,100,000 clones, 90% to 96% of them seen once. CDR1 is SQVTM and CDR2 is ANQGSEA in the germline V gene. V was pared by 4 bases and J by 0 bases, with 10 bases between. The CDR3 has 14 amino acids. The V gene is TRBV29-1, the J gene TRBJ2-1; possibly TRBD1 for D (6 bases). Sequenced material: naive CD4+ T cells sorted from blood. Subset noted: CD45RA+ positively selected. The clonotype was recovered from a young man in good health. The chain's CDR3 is CSVVGARSYNEQFF. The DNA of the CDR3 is TGCAGCGTTGTGGGGGCCCGCTCCTACAATGAGCAGTTCTTC.